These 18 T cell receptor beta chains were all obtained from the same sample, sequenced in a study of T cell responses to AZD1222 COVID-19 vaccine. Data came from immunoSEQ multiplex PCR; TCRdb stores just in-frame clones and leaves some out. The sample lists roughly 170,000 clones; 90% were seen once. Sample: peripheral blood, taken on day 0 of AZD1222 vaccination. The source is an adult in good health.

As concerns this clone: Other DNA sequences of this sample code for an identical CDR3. The CDR3 sequence is CASSLAGSYEQYF. DNA of the CDR3: TGCGCCAGCAGCTTGGCCGGCTCCTACGAGCAGTACTTC. V and J are TRBV5-1 and TRBJ2-7, with D uncertain. With 0 bases removed from V and 0 bases from J, the gap between germline ends came to 4 bases. The CDR3 runs 13 residues. The germline V gene encodes CDR1 SGHRS and CDR2 YFSETQ.

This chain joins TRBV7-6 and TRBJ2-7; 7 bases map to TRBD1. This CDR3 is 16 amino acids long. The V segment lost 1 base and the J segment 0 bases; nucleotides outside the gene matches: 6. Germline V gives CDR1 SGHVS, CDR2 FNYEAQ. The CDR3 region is CASSLVGQKSSYEQYF. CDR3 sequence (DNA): TGTGCCAGCAGCTTAGTGGGACAGAAGAGCTCCTACGAGCAGTACTTC.

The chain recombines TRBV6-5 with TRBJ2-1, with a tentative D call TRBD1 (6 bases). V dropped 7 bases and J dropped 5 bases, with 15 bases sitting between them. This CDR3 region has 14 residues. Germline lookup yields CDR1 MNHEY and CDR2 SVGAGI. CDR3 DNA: TGTGCCAGCATCAGGGGTCATCGGGACAATGAGCAGTTCTTC. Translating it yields CASIRGHRDNEQFF.

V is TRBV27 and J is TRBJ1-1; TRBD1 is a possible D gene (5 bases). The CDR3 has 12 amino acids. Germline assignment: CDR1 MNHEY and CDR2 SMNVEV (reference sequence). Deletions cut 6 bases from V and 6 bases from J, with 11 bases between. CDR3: CASRMGGAEAFF. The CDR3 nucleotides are TGTGCCAGCAGGATGGGGGGTGCTGAAGCTTTCTTT.

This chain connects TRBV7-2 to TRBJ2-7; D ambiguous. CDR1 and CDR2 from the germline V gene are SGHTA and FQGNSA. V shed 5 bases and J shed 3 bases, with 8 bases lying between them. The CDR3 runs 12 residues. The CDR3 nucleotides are TGTGCCAGCAGCCCCCCAGACTACGAGCAGTACTTC. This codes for CASSPPDYEQYF.

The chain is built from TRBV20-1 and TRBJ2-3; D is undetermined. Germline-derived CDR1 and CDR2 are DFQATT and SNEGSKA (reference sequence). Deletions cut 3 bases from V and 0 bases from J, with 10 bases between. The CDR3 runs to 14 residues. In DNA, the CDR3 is TGCAGTGCTAGTAGACGGACCAGCACAGATACGCAGTATTTT. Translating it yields CSASRRTSTDTQYF.

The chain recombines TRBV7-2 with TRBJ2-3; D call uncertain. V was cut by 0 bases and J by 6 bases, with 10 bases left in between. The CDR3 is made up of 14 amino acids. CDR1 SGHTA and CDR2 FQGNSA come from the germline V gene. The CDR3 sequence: CASSLARTSDTQYF. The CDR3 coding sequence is TGTGCCAGCAGCTTAGCGCGAACAAGCGATACGCAGTATTTT.

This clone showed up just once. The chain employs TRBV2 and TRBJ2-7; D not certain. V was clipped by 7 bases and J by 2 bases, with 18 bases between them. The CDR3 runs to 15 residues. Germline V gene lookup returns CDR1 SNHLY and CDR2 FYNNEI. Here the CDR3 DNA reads TGTGCCAGCATGATTCCCGGGTCGACCGCCTACGAGCAGTACTTC. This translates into CASMIPGSTAYEQYF.

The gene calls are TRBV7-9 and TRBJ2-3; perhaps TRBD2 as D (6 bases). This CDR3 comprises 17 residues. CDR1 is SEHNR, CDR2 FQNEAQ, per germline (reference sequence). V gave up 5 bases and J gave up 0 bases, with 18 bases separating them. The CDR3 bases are TGTGCCAGCAGCCGGCCCGCGGGGACCTCTAGCACAGATACGCAGTATTTT. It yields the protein CASSRPAGTSSTDTQYF.

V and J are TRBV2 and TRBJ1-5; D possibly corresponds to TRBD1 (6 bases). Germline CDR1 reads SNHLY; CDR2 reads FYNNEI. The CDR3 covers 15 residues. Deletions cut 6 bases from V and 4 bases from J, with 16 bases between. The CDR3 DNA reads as TGTGCCAGCAGGGGCAGGGGAGGTGGGAATCAGCCCCAGCATTTT. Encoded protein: CASRGRGGGNQPQHF.

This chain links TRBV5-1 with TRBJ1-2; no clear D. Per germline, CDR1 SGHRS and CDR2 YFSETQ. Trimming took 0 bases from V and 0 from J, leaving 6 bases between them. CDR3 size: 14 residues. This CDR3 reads CASSLEAANYGYTF. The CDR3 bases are TGCGCCAGCAGCTTGGAGGCAGCTAACTATGGCTACACCTTC.

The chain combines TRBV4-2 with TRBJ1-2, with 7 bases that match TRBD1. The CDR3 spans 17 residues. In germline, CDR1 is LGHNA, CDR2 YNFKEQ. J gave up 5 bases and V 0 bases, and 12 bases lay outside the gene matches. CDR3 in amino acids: CASSQDPRDRVGYGYTF. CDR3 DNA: TGTGCCAGCAGCCAAGATCCCAGAGACAGGGTGGGGTATGGCTACACCTTC.

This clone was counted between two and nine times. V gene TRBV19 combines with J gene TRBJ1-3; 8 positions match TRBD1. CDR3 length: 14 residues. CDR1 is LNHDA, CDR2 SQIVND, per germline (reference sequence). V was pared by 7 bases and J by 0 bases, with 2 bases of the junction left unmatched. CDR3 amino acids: CASKGTGSGNTIYF. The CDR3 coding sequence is TGTGCCAGTAAGGGGACAGGCTCTGGAAACACCATATATTTT.

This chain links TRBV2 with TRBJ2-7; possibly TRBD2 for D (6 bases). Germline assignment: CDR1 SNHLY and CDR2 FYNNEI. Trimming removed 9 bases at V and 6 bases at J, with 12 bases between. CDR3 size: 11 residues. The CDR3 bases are TGTGCCAGAACGGCGGGGTCCGAGCAGTACTTC. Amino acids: CARTAGSEQYF.

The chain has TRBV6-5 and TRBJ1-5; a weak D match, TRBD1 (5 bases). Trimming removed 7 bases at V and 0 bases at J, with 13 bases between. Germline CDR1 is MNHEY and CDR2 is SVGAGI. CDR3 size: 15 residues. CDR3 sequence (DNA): TGTGCCAGCAAACGGGGCGGGAATAGCAATCAGCCCCAGCATTTT. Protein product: CASKRGGNSNQPQHF.

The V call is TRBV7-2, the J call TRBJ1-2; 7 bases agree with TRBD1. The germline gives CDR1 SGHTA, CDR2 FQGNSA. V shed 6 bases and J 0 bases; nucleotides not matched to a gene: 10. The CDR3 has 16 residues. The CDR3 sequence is CASSFTSGTANYGYTF. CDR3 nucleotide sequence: TGTGCCAGCAGTTTTACTTCCGGGACAGCTAACTATGGCTACACCTTC.

DNA of the CDR3: TGTGCCAGCAGTTTCCTCAGGGAGGGTTCACCCCTCCACTTT. Translating it yields CASSFLREGSPLHF. The rearrangement joins TRBV27 to TRBJ1-6; D might be TRBD1 (5 bases). V gave up 3 bases and J gave up 9 bases, with 12 bases separating them. Germline CDR1 is MNHEY and CDR2 is SMNVEV (reference sequence). The CDR3 has 14 residues.

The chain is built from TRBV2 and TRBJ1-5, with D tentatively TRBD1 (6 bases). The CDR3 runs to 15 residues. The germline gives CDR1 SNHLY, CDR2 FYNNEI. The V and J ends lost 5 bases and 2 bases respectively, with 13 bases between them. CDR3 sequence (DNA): TGTGCCAGCAGTTCGGCAGGGGCGGGCAATCAGCCCCAGCATTTT. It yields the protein CASSSAGAGNQPQHF.